This record looks at one TCR beta chain sequence and its context. Its binding antigen is unknown. No qualities accompany the bases; no much larger clone lies one base away. Collaborating institutions collected whole blood in K2EDTA tubes following their own protocols. For TCRbeta analysis, collaborators shipped samples in one of three forms: frozen whole blood, isolated PBMCs, or DNA extracted from either of those sample types. These data are taken from a study of blood T cell repertoires in COVID-19 (dated by TCRdb to 2020 to 2022). About the study as a whole: Samples from collaborators originated in the United States, Italy and Spain and spanned both the acute and convalescent phases of COVID-19. The prospective study material was composed of cDNA or gDNA derived from T cells, B-cell-depleted T cells, or PBMCs. Subjects who had been exposed to COVID-19, were actively infected with it, or had recovered from it provided the deeply sampled blood TCRbeta repertoires that made up the dataset. The sample metadata nearly always contained a de-identified subject ID, COVID-19 status, age in years and sex. Where HLA class I and class II types were available, the types were taken from metadata supplied by the sample provider, not from assay-based typing. Samples came from the ongoing ImmuneRACE study (first 160 participants) plus 1,254 subjects from 6 global collaborators. The repertoires were made available in a free public database intended to serve as a resource for research on the immune response to SARS-CoV-2. Summary of the overall study and its limitations: Clinical and demographic metadata were provided uncurated, with the amount varying by source and participant.

The immunoSEQ Assay, a bias-controlled multiplex PCR, was used to amplify TCRbeta CDR3 regions from genomic DNA. As for the original processing: The number of nucleated cells in each sample was estimated by amplification of reference gene primers within the assay. To quantify the absolute abundance of each unique TCRbeta CDR3 rearrangement, sequence reads were collapsed and filtered. For each sample, productive Simpson clonality was calculated as the square root of Simpson's diversity index across productive rearrangements. TCRdb retrieved this table from immuneACCESS and kept in-frame rearrangements only. Not all clones are present; in checked studies, unresolved V genes account for under half, and no reason is known for the remainder. V, J and clone size are taken as reported in that table, and D and trimming were inferred from the DNA itself. Counted in this sample were around 46,000 clones; 70% to 90% of them appeared once. The ten biggest clones cover over 4.5% of the sample.

In the germline V gene (reference sequence), CDR1 corresponds to LNHNV and CDR2 to YYDKDF. Reading from cysteine to phenylalanine, the CDR3 counts 12 amino acids. This entry keeps only the CDR3 DNA: 36 bases, framed from base 1. V lost 1 base and J lost 12 bases; the stretch between them is 7 bases long. Sequenced sample: peripheral blood. The V and J genes are TRBV15 and TRBJ1-6, and possibly TRBD1, on 5 matching bases. The origin of this receptor is a middle-aged man with active COVID-19. CDR3 protein: CATSRGTLPLHF. The bases read TGTGCCACCAGCAGAGGGACATTACCCCTCCACTTT. The entire variable domain, with the stretches around the CDR3 drawn from the reference TRBV15 and TRBJ1-6 proteins, is DAMVIQNPRYQVTQFGKPVTLSCSQTLNHNVMYWYQQKSSQAPKLLFHYYDKDFNNEADTPDNFQSRRPNTSFCFLDIRSPGLGDTAMYLCATSRGTLPLHFGNGTRLTVT.